Following are 25 T cell receptor beta chains from one sample sequenced in a study of Graves' ophthalmopathy and Graves' hyperthyroidism. The TCR beta CDR3 regions underwent amplification from RNA transcripts. Second-round multiplex PCR followed a first-round RT-PCR using HTBI primers. MiXCR, applied by TCRdb to the multiplex PCR reads, yields one record per CDR3 protein. The sample comprises over a million distinct CDR3 sequences, less than 45% of which are singletons, and more than 9.5% rests with the top ten. Sequenced material: peripheral blood or thyroid tissue (not recorded which). These receptors were collected from an adult man with Graves' hyperthyroidism.

This clonotype was seen many times. The chain combines TRBV29-1 with TRBJ1-2; 7 nucleotides match TRBD1. V dropped 3 bases and J dropped 8; count of bases not matched to a gene: 18. CDR1 and CDR2 from the germline V gene are SQVTM and ANQGSEA. The CDR3 is 16 residues long. Here the CDR3 reads CSVDYLQDRNGPGYTF. In nucleotides, the CDR3 is TGCAGCGTTGATTATCTCCAGGACAGGAATGGTCCCGGCTACACCTTC. The entire variable domain, with the rest obtained from reference TRBV29-1 and TRBJ1-2, is as follows: SAVISQKPSRDICQRGTSLTIQCQVDSQVTMMFWYRQQPGQSLTLIATANQGSEATYESGFVIDKFPISRPNLTFSTLTVSNMSPEDSSIYLCSVDYLQDRNGPGYTFGSGTRLTVV.

This clonotype was found a few times. The chain joins TRBV7-9 to TRBJ2-2, with unresolved D. Germline values: CDR1 SEHNR, CDR2 FQNEAQ (reference sequence). This CDR3 spans 11 amino acids. V was clipped by 4 bases and J by 9 bases, with 6 bases between them. CDR3 residues: CASSYPRELFF. The CDR3 region has the DNA TGTGCCAGCAGCTACCCCAGGGAGCTGTTTTTT.

This clonotype has more than one count but fewer than ten. The chain recombines TRBV30 with TRBJ1-2, with a possible D match to TRBD1 (5 bases). The V end lost 2 bases, the J end lost 4 bases, and 14 bases lay between the germline ends. The CDR3 spans 14 residues. Germline CDR1 reads GTSNPN; CDR2 reads SVGIG (reference sequence). CDR3 nucleotide sequence: TGTGCCTGGAGTACCAGGACAAGGGTCTATGGCTACACCTTC. It specifies CAWSTRTRVYGYTF.

This clonotype was counted ten times or more. This chain joins TRBV29-1 and TRBJ2-7; possible D gene TRBD2, 6 bases. This CDR3 is built from 15 residues. Per the germline V gene, CDR1 is SQVTM and CDR2 is ANQGSEA. Trimming took 6 bases from V and 2 from J, leaving 20 bases between them. CDR3 sequence: CSVLDWGLTTYEQYF. The CDR3 DNA reads as TGCAGCGTCCTCGACTGGGGACTTACAACCTACGAGCAGTACTTC.

This clonotype was detected ten times or more. V and J are TRBV5-5 and TRBJ1-1; no firm D call. Germline V gene sequence: CDR1 SGHKS, CDR2 YYEKEE (reference sequence). The CDR3 is 13 residues long. The V end lost 5 bases, the J end lost 2 bases, and 10 bases lay between the germline ends. CDR3 region: CASSMFSNTEAFF. In DNA, the CDR3 is TGTGCCAGCAGTATGTTCTCCAACACTGAAGCTTTCTTT.

This clonotype showed up just once. Given a much more abundant clone one base away, this may be a read error. This CDR3 is missing its conserved last phenylalanine or tryptophan, likely due to a read error. The chain has TRBV20-1 and TRBJ2-5; the match to TRBD2 covers 9 bases. Germline loops: CDR1 DFQATT, CDR2 SNEGSKA (reference sequence). The CDR3 has 15 amino acids. Trimming cost V 0 bases and J 5 bases; bases outside gene matches: 7. CDR3 nucleotide sequence: TGCAGTGCTAGAGACTCGCGGGGGGGCTGGGAGACCCAGTACCTC. Translation gives CSARDSRGGWETQYL.

The chain uses TRBV28 and TRBJ2-5; maybe TRBD2 (5 bases). CDR1 is MDHEN, CDR2 SYDVKM, per germline. Trimming shortened V by 6 bases and J by 6 bases, and 23 bases separated the two germline ends. The CDR3 extends over 16 amino acids. The CDR3 DNA reads TGTGCCAGCAGCTATTCCGCAGGAGAGGGATCGAAGACCCAGTACTTC. Its translation is CASSYSAGEGSKTQYF.

The chain recombines TRBV27 with TRBJ2-7; 10 bases match TRBD2. This CDR3 comprises 15 residues. Germline V gives CDR1 MNHEY, CDR2 SMNVEV (reference sequence). The V and J ends lost 6 bases and 4 bases, in that order; junction bases with no gene match: 9. Here the CDR3 DNA reads TGTGCCAGCAGCATTGGGACTAGCGTAATGTACGAGCAGTACTTC. It codes for CASSIGTSVMYEQYF.

This clonotype was observed a few times. This rearrangement joins TRBV6-5 to TRBJ1-4, with 10 bases that match TRBD1. V gave up 2 bases and J gave up 8 bases; unmatched junction bases: 8. This CDR3 region has 16 residues. CDR1 and CDR2 (germline): MNHEY, SVGAGI. CDR3 DNA sequence: TGTGCCAGCAGTTACCCAGGACAGGGGGGGGAAGAAAAACTGTTTTTT. This translates into CASSYPGQGGEEKLFF.

This rearrangement joins TRBV25-1 to TRBJ1-6; the D is unclear. The CDR3 length is 12 residues. Germline CDR1 is MGHDK and CDR2 is SYGVNS. V shed 4 bases and J shed 9 bases, with 7 bases lying between them. CDR3 nucleotides: TGTGCCAGCAGTGGACCTAGTTCACCCCTCCACTTT. Protein: CASSGPSSPLHF.

This clonotype appeared a few times. The gene calls are TRBV10-3 and TRBJ2-6; TRBD1 agrees at 9 bases. The germline gives CDR1 ENHRY, CDR2 SYGVKD. This CDR3 contains 19 residues. V shed 3 bases, J shed 4 bases, and the junction held 13 bases outside the gene matches. The CDR3 sequence: CAISEGGNRGRLGANVLTF. CDR3 DNA sequence: TGTGCCATCAGTGAAGGGGGAAACAGGGGGCGACTAGGGGCCAACGTCCTGACTTTC.

This clonotype showed up just a few times. J is TRBJ2-2 and V is TRBV19, with TRBD1 matching over 10 bases. CDR1 is LNHDA, CDR2 SQIVND, per germline (reference sequence). Unmatched junction bases numbered 7, after V lost 3 bases and J lost 0 bases. CDR3 length: 18 amino acids. Here the CDR3 DNA reads TGTGCCAGTAGTATGGGCGTCGGACAGGGGGCGAACACCGGGGAGCTGTTTTTT. Encoded protein: CASSMGVGQGANTGELFF.

This clonotype was seen many times. This chain uses TRBV9 with TRBJ2-7; 7 bases are a match to TRBD1. CDR1 is SGDLS and CDR2 is YYNGEE in the germline V gene. V was pared by 4 bases and J by 3 bases, with 10 bases of the junction left unmatched. This CDR3 spans 15 amino acids. The CDR3 nucleotides are TGTGCCAGCAGCATTAATCCGGGACAGATCTACGAGCAGTACTTC. This sequence encodes CASSINPGQIYEQYF.

This clonotype was counted a few times. The chain uses TRBV6-2 or TRBV6-3 and TRBJ1-1; D is perhaps TRBD1 (5 bases). The V gene lost 7 bases and the J gene lost 5 bases, with 14 bases spanning the gap. Germline lookup yields CDR1 MNHEY and CDR2 SVGEGT. The CDR3 runs to 13 residues. The CDR3 region is CASITGGWTEAFF. CDR3 DNA: TGTGCCAGCATAACCGGGGGATGGACTGAAGCTTTCTTT.

This clonotype was recorded many times. The chain links TRBV20-1 to TRBJ1-4; tentative D call: TRBD1 (5 bases). This CDR3 spans 14 amino acids. Germline values: CDR1 DFQATT, CDR2 SNEGSKA (reference sequence). The ends were cut back, 6 bases at V and 4 bases at J, with 15 bases in the middle. The DNA for the CDR3 is TGCAGTGCGGCCCCCGACAGCGATAATGAAAAACTGTTTTTT. Translating gives CSAAPDSDNEKLFF.

This clonotype has at least ten counts. V usage is TRBV10-3 and J usage is TRBJ2-7, with 9 bases matching TRBD2. Per germline, CDR1 ENHRY and CDR2 SYGVKD. The CDR3 extends over 14 amino acids. With 11 bases clipped from V and 2 bases from J, the junction kept 10 bases outside the gene matches. The CDR3 nucleotides are TGTGCCGTCGCACTGGCGGGGGGGACCTACGAGCAGTACTTC. Protein sequence: CAVALAGGTYEQYF.

Worth noting for this clonotype: Sequence at one end of the junction differs from germline and may be a read error. This chain uses TRBV10-3 with TRBJ1-2; no reliable D call. The germline gives CDR1 ENHRY, CDR2 SYGVKD. The CDR3 is made up of 16 amino acids. The CDR3 spells CASSYQAWTGNYGYTF. The CDR3 DNA follows: TGTGCCAGCAGTTACCAAGCTTGGACGGGCAACTATGGCTACACCTTC.

This clonotype has more than one count but fewer than ten. The CDR3 loop reads CASSYAGEYYEQYF. The CDR3 coding sequence is TGTGCCAGCAGTTACGCGGGGGAGTACTACGAGCAGTACTTC. V and J are TRBV6-5 and TRBJ2-7; 7 bases agree with TRBD2. Germline V lookup: CDR1 MNHEY, CDR2 SVGAGI. The CDR3 consists of 14 residues. V shed 2 bases and J 3 bases; nucleotides not matched to a gene: 4.

V and J are TRBV7-9 and TRBJ2-7; D unclear. Per germline, CDR1 SEHNR and CDR2 FQNEAQ (reference sequence). This CDR3 spans 15 amino acids. Trimming left V 3 bases short and J 0 bases short, with 12 bases between. The CDR3 DNA sequence: TGTGCCAGCAGCTTTGGGCAGGCAAGCTCCTACGAGCAGTACTTC. Translation: CASSFGQASSYEQYF.

This clonotype was picked up many times. This chain joins TRBV4-3 and TRBJ1-6, with D maybe TRBD1 (5 bases). Per the germline V gene, CDR1 is LGHNA and CDR2 is YSLEER. V gave up 2 bases and J gave up 10 bases, with 18 bases separating them. The CDR3 covers 16 residues. In DNA, the CDR3 is TGCGCCAGCAGCCAAAGCCCAGGGATGGGTGGATCACCCCTCCACTTT. Protein sequence: CASSQSPGMGGSPLHF.

V and J are TRBV7-8 and TRBJ1-1, with 9 positions matching TRBD1. This CDR3 contains 15 residues. V shed 6 bases and J 0 bases; nucleotides not matched to a gene: 5. CDR1 SGHVS and CDR2 FQNEAQ come from the germline V gene. The CDR3 reads CASRKGTGMNTEAFF. CDR3 coding DNA: TGTGCCAGCAGAAAAGGGACAGGGATGAACACTGAAGCTTTCTTT.

This clonotype came up many times. This chain links TRBV7-9 with TRBJ1-1; D is uncertain. In germline, CDR1 is SEHNR, CDR2 FQNEAQ (reference sequence). The CDR3 covers 16 residues. Trimming pared 3 bases from V and 1 base from J, leaving 15 bases between. The CDR3 DNA reads as TGTGCCAGCAGCTTCGAGTTCCGGCCAACGAACACTGAAGCTTTCTTT. Translated, it gives CASSFEFRPTNTEAFF.

This clonotype was seen many times. The chain's CDR3 is CASSERAETQYF. CDR3 DNA sequence: TGTGCCAGCAGTGAACGGGCAGAGACCCAGTACTTC. V usage is TRBV6-1 and J usage is TRBJ2-5; D is ambiguous. CDR3 length equals 12 residues. Germline CDR1 and CDR2: MNHNS and SASEGT. Trimming took 2 bases from V and 4 from J, leaving 5 bases between them.

The V gene is TRBV9, the J gene TRBJ1-3; D is unclear. The V end lost 4 bases, the J end lost 4 bases, and 9 bases lay between the germline ends. The V gene's germline CDR1 is SGDLS and CDR2 YYNGEE. The CDR3 is 13 residues long. The CDR3: CASSTSAGNTIYF. The CDR3 bases are TGTGCCAGCAGCACCTCGGCCGGAAACACCATATATTTT.

The chain employs TRBV2 and TRBJ2-5, with D perhaps being TRBD1 or TRBD2 (5 bases each). The CDR3 contains 13 residues. The V end was cut by 10 bases, the J end by 1 base, with 13 bases between. The germline gives CDR1 SNHLY, CDR2 FYNNEI. The CDR3, as DNA: TGTGCCAACGCTCGAGGGGCCCAAGAGACCCAGTACTTC. Protein: CANARGAQETQYF. The variable domain in full, with the rest retrieved from reference TRBV2 and TRBJ2-5, is EPEVTQTPSHQVTQMGQEVILRCVPISNHLYFYWYRQILGQKVEFLVSFYNNEISEKSEIFDDQFSVERPDGSNFTLKIRSTKLEDSAMYFCANARGAQETQYFGPGTRLLVL.